This entry lists 17 T cell receptor beta chains sequenced from one sample in a study of radiation and T cells in renal cell carcinoma. Time point described: blood 2 weeks post-SBRT. The treatment denotes: 15 Gy SBRT to primary tumor, nephrectomy 4 weeks later. The protocol was immunoSEQ multiplex PCR, while the TCRdb copy is restricted to in-frame clones and leaves out a portion. The sample contains about 130,000 clones, roughly four fifths of which appear only once. This specimen consisted of blood, obtained from a patient whose treatment included radiotherapy and nephrectomy. These receptors came from a woman aged 60 to 75 with renal cell carcinoma.

This chain joins TRBV4-1 and TRBJ1-1, with unresolved D. Trimming took off 2 bases at V and 1 base at J, with 8 bases between the two ends. This CDR3 is 14 amino acids long. Germline CDR1 and CDR2: MGHRA and YSYEKL. The CDR3 region has the DNA TGCGCCAGCAGCCAAATACTGAGGAACACTGAAGCTTTCTTT. It specifies CASSQILRNTEAFF.

A few counts support this clone. The rearrangement joins TRBV7-9 to TRBJ1-2, with D possibly TRBD1 on 5 matching bases. This CDR3 contains 14 residues. Germline CDR1 SEHNR, CDR2 FQNEAQ (reference sequence). V lost 1 base to trimming and J lost 8 bases, with 14 bases between them. The CDR3 sequence is CASSLGSGFGGYTF. As DNA, the CDR3 is TGTGCCAGCAGCTTAGGTTCAGGGTTTGGCGGCTACACCTTC.

The chain uses TRBV5-6 and TRBJ2-3, with D unresolved. Per germline, CDR1 SGHDT and CDR2 YYEEEE. Trimming removed 1 base from V and 0 bases from J, with 12 bases in between. The CDR3 has 16 amino acids. The CDR3 DNA reads as TGTGCCAGCAGCTTGTCTGGTTTACCTAGCACAGATACGCAGTATTTT. It codes for CASSLSGLPSTDTQYF.

This chain uses TRBV5-4 with TRBJ1-3; maybe TRBD1 (5 bases). Trimming took off 4 bases at V and 4 bases at J, with 12 bases between the two ends. This CDR3 spans 14 amino acids. Germline V gives CDR1 SGHNT, CDR2 YYREEE (reference sequence). Written as DNA, the CDR3 is TGTGCCAGCAGCCTCCGGGGGGACGGAAACACCATATATTTT. It encodes CASSLRGDGNTIYF.

For the CDR3, the DNA is TGTGCCAGCAGCGTAGATATAGCGGGGGCTTTCACAGATACGCAGTATTTT. The encoded protein is CASSVDIAGAFTDTQYF. The chain joins TRBV9 to TRBJ2-3; 9 bases line up with TRBD2. The germline gives CDR1 SGDLS, CDR2 YYNGEE. The CDR3 extends over 17 amino acids. V shed 0 bases and J 2 bases; nucleotides not matched to a gene: 7.

V and J are TRBV11-2 and TRBJ2-1; D is possibly TRBD2 (7 bases). The CDR3 consists of 18 residues. Germline values: CDR1 SGHAT, CDR2 FQNNGV. V dropped 1 base and J dropped 2 bases, with 18 bases sitting between them. In DNA form, the CDR3 reads TGTGCCAGCAGCTTAGGCGTCGGGGGGCCCTCGCCCTACAATGAGCAGTTCTTC. This gives the protein CASSLGVGGPSPYNEQFF.

The chain couples TRBV18 to TRBJ2-3; possible D gene TRBD2, 5 bases. The CDR3 has 16 amino acids. Germline V gives CDR1 KGHSH, CDR2 LQKENI. Trimming shortened V by 3 bases and J by 4 bases, and 17 bases separated the two germline ends. The DNA for the CDR3 is TGTGCCAGCTCACCGGTCGGGGTAACGATTGCAGATACGCAGTATTTT. Its translation: CASSPVGVTIADTQYF.

The rearrangement uses TRBV19 and TRBJ2-7; possibly TRBD2 for D (5 bases). Germline CDR1 LNHDA, CDR2 SQIVND (reference sequence). The CDR3 consists of 14 residues. V gave up 3 bases and J gave up 0 bases, with 9 bases separating them. The CDR3 DNA is TGTGCCAGTAGTATCCGGGAAGACTCCTACGAGCAGTACTTC. This codes for CASSIREDSYEQYF.

The rearrangement links TRBV10-3 to TRBJ1-5; TRBD1 might be the D (5 bases). This CDR3 is built from 15 residues. CDR1 is ENHRY, CDR2 SYGVKD, per germline. Trimming cost V 3 bases and J 5 bases, with 14 bases left between them. CDR3 sequence reads: CAISELGQGDQPQHF. The CDR3 DNA sequence: TGTGCCATCAGTGAACTAGGGCAGGGCGATCAGCCCCAGCATTTT.

V is TRBV7-2 and J is TRBJ1-1; D is undetermined. Trimming shortened V by 5 bases and J by 0 bases, and 19 bases separated the two germline ends. The CDR3 extends over 17 amino acids. The germline V gene has CDR1 SGHTA and CDR2 FQGNSA. CDR3 loop: CASSKTYWGRVNTEAFF. DNA for the CDR3: TGTGCCAGCAGCAAAACTTACTGGGGTCGAGTGAACACTGAAGCTTTCTTT.

This clone appeared a few times. The genes are TRBV5-4 and TRBJ2-7; no reliable D call. CDR3 length equals 13 residues. CDR1 SGHNT and CDR2 YYREEE come from the germline V gene (reference sequence). V was pared by 4 bases and J by 3 bases, with 11 bases between. Here the CDR3 reads CASSLLTDYEQYF. CDR3 DNA sequence: TGTGCCAGCAGCCTACTGACCGACTACGAGCAGTACTTC. The full variable domain, completed using reference TRBV5-4 and TRBJ2-7, is ETGVTQSPTHLIKTRGQQVTLRCSSQSGHNTVSWYQQALGQGPQFIFQYYREEENGRGNFPPRFSGLQFPNYSSELNVNALELDDSALYLCASSLLTDYEQYFGPGTRLTVT.

This clone was seen only once. The V gene is TRBV6-5, the J gene TRBJ2-7; D is uncertain. The germline CDR1 and CDR2 sequences are MNHEY and SVGAGI. The CDR3 length is 14 residues. The V gene lost 6 bases and the J gene lost 5 bases, with 17 bases spanning the gap. The CDR3 loop reads CASSPKGLRDEQYF. The CDR3 region has the DNA TGTGCCAGCAGCCCTAAGGGCCTTCGGGACGAGCAGTACTTC.

The chain uses TRBV19 and TRBJ1-2, with 7 bases aligning to TRBD1. Germline V CDR1 and CDR2: LNHDA, SQIVND (reference sequence). V was pared by 2 bases and J by 4 bases, with 7 bases of the junction left unmatched. The CDR3 loop spans 15 amino acids. CDR3 in amino acids: CASSIMGQILYGYTF. The CDR3, as DNA: TGTGCCAGTAGTATAATGGGACAGATTCTCTATGGCTACACCTTC.

The V and J genes are TRBV27 and TRBJ2-7; no definite D call. The CDR3 is 17 amino acids. V shed 5 bases and J shed 1 base, with 21 bases lying between them. Germline CDR1 and CDR2: MNHEY and SMNVEV (reference sequence). The CDR3 coding sequence is TGTGCCAGCAGTCCGACGGTAGAATTAGGTTGGTCCTACGAGCAGTACTTC. The encoded protein is CASSPTVELGWSYEQYF.

The chain links TRBV19 to TRBJ1-6, with TRBD1 identical over 7 bases. V trimming: 9 bases; J trimming: 0 bases; junction bases outside the gene matches: 11. CDR3 length equals 17 residues. CDR1 and CDR2 (germline): LNHDA, SQIVND (reference sequence). The CDR3 nucleotides read TGTGCCAGCCAGGACAGGTCAGAGAGCTCCTATAATTCACCCCTCCACTTT. Translation: CASQDRSESSYNSPLHF.

The count of this clone is one. The chain uses TRBV5-4 and TRBJ2-2, with a possible D match to TRBD2 (7 bases). This CDR3 comprises 15 residues. Germline V lookup: CDR1 SGHNT, CDR2 YYREEE (reference sequence). The germline V and J ends were trimmed by 6 bases and 3 bases, with 15 bases remaining between them. CDR3: CASTRGGGHTGELFF. The DNA for the CDR3 is TGTGCCAGCACCAGAGGGGGGGGACACACCGGGGAGCTGTTTTTT.

The genes are TRBV12-5 and TRBJ1-1; 7 bases are shared with TRBD1. The length of the CDR3 is 14 residues. Germline assignment: CDR1 LGHNT and CDR2 FRNRAP. V dropped 7 bases and J dropped 1; count of bases not matched to a gene: 6. CDR3 nucleotide sequence: TGTGCTAGTGCCGCAGGGGGACCGAACACTGAAGCTTTCTTT. Its protein is CASAAGGPNTEAFF.